This TCR beta chain was sequenced for a study of blood T cells in healthy people across ages (dated by TCRdb to between 2015 and 2017). Some background on the complete study: Template switching captured roughly one uniquely barcoded TCR beta cDNA molecule per two T cells in model experiments. To track age-related changes in TCR beta repertoire diversity, the study relied on deep sequencing normalized with unique cDNA molecular identifiers. The donors were split into four age groups: young (average about 15 years), middle-aged (roughly 42), aged (over 55) and long-lived (approximately 80). Using the same blood draw, the study looked at two additional independent replicas of 1 million unique cDNA reads for two donors, one aged 18 to 30 and the other aged 80 or older.

Study-wide conclusions, independent of this receptor: Compared with the aged group, the long-lived group had more naive CD4+ T cells, fewer expanded clones and increased TCR diversity, suggesting age selection. Estimates of total diversity from one million sequenced T cells were regarded as lower bounds and underestimates. The percentage of naive T cells measured by flow cytometry correlated strongly with observed TCR beta diversity. The CMV infection status of donors was not known, potentially confounding age-related changes in expanded clonotypes. Because profiling used bulk unsorted PBMCs, naive and antigen-experienced compartments could not be compared conclusively. Observed TCR beta diversity per million T cells fell roughly linearly with age, and a significant reduction was already apparent by age roughly 41.

This clonotype was detected only a few times. This receptor's antigen is unknown. No base quality values were provided; no much bigger clone lies one nucleotide off. Library generation was performed with 5' RACE. These reads were obtained on an Illumina HiSeq 2500. The second PCR ran for about 6 to 12 cycles and used a J-beta primer mix along with a sample-barcoded 5' primer. Each TCR beta cDNA molecule received a unique molecular identifier from a template-switch 5' adaptor carrying 12 random nucleotides. Each sample yielded at least 2.5 million CDR3-containing paired-end reads. All of the RNA was converted into first-strand cDNA using the Mint cDNA synthesis kit, with a TRBC-specific oligonucleotide serving as the primer. Following uracil-DNA glycosylase treatment, a first 18-cycle PCR with universal primers M1SS and BC2_uni_R was performed on all cDNA. Turning to the authors' computational methods: Normalization of each sample was performed by random selection of 1 million high-quality reads, each carrying a distinct molecular identifier. Instead of being binned into consensus sequences, reads that shared molecular identifiers were thrown out. MiTCR, with a Q25 quality threshold and the strictest error-elimination algorithm, was used for CDR3 identification, clonotype clustering and error correction. Lower-bound total TCR beta diversity was estimated with a nonparametric unseen species model using Euler transformation. TCRdb handled the public reads itself, with Q25 trimming in fastp and clone calling in MiXCR, and kept productive beta chains. Rows merge per CDR3 protein into single entries with the most common DNA and genes. The V and J calls, along with clone size, are taken from TCRdb and not from the paper's own processing. The sample data list 600,000 to 850,000 distinct CDR3 sequences, and just under 25% of these were observed just once. Of the sample, 9.4% is held by the ten largest clones.

Systemically healthy Caucasian individuals from Russia, some 38 in total and aged about 6 to 90 years, were included as donors. Ten milliliters of peripheral blood were drawn from each donor into EDTA-treated Vacutainer tubes. Ficoll-Paque density-gradient centrifugation was used to isolate PBMCs, with at least 7 million per sample. Trizol reagent was used to extract total RNA from the PBMCs, yielding at least 5 micrograms per sample. For every donor, flow cytometry on a PBMC aliquot measured the percentage of naive CD45RAhigh/CD27high T cells. These data were also filed under a second study, of T cells of mothers and their children. From the second report: Nine systemically healthy Caucasian individuals served as donors, namely three mothers together with their six children. cDNA synthesis consumed the entire amount of extracted RNA, loaded at about 1.5 ug RNA in each 15 ul reaction. In the second PCR, the M1S primer introduced both the sample barcodes and 2-4 random nucleotides. Over 8 million TCR beta CDR3 reads were obtained for each mother, and some 3.1 million reads were obtained for each child. In both related and unrelated pairs, thymic selection shapes the output of TCR recombination in a similar way, with inherited differences having only a minor effect. Related mother-child pairs always showed normalized repertoire overlap that was slightly higher than in unrelated mother-child pairs, though the difference was never significant. Persistent microchimeric T cell clones were not detected, at a sensitivity of about 100 clones per million clonotypes. The study used deep NGS to compare TCR beta repertoires of mothers and children, seeking features distinguishing related mother-child pairs from unrelated individuals. The mean age was about 37 +/- 4 years for the mothers and approximately 11 +/- 4 years for the children. After adapter ligation was performed with NEBNext reagents, the libraries were sequenced on an Illumina HiSeq 2000 with 100+100 nt paired-end reads. To prevent cross-contamination, the mother and child libraries were prepared one month apart and sequenced in separate runs. Between about 500,000 and 2,100,000 distinct TCR beta clonotypes were identified per donor. Naive TCR beta clonotypes were estimated from low-frequency clonotypes matched to each donor's FACS-determined naive share, without sorting.

This TCR was sampled from a boy aged 10-17 years in good health. Source material: blood.

The DNA sequence is given as TGTGCCAGCAGCCGAGGACTAGCGGGAGCACGGACCGGGGAGCTGTTTTTT. This translates into CASSRGLAGARTGELFF. The chain employs TRBV3-1 and TRBJ2-2; TRBD2 fits 13 bases in the junction. The CDR3, from cysteine to phenylalanine, totals 17 residues. Of the read, only the CDR3 DNA is kept; its 51 bases are in frame from base 1. CDR1 is given as LGHDT and CDR2 as YNNKEL, both from the germline V gene (reference sequence). Trimmed from V: 4 bases; trimmed from J: 5 bases; junction bases lacking a gene match: 7.